The 4 T cell receptor beta chains below come from one sample, sequenced in a study of blood T cell repertoires in COVID-19. Sequencing used immunoSEQ multiplex PCR; TCRdb keeps in-frame clones, though not all of them. Of 200,000 to 300,000 clones listed, around 90% are singletons. Material: peripheral blood. The receptor set was obtained from a man in his 60s who had recovered from COVID-19.

To note about this clone: The same CDR3 also results from other DNA sequences found in this sample. The chain joins TRBV3-1 (or the pseudogene TRBV3-2) to TRBJ2-3; 9 nucleotides align to TRBD2. Germline values: CDR1 LGHDT, CDR2 YNNKEL (reference sequence). This CDR3 has 16 residues. The junction had 2 bases not matched to a gene; V was cut back by 0 bases and J by 1 base. CDR3 residues: CASSQDASGGTDTQYF. The CDR3 DNA sequence: TGTGCCAGCAGCCAAGATGCTAGCGGGGGCACAGATACGCAGTATTTT.

This chain joins TRBV24-1 and TRBJ2-5, with a tentative D call TRBD1 (5 bases). Trimming left V 0 bases short and J 3 bases short, with 10 bases between. The CDR3 has 15 residues. Per germline, CDR1 KGHDR and CDR2 SFDVKD. CDR3 in amino acids: CATSDLSRGKETQYF. CDR3 coding DNA: TGTGCCACCAGTGATTTGAGTAGGGGAAAAGAGACCCAGTACTTC.

This sequence joins TRBV27 and TRBJ2-7, with TRBD1 matching 7 bases. The ends lost 6 bases at V and 3 bases at J; junction bases unmatched: 11. Germline loops: CDR1 MNHEY, CDR2 SMNVEV (reference sequence). The CDR3 is 15 residues long. The CDR3 sequence: CASSSRQGFFYEQYF. The CDR3, as DNA: TGTGCCAGCAGCAGCCGACAGGGTTTCTTCTACGAGCAGTACTTC.

Here the CDR3 reads CASSYGQGFGTEAFF. CDR3 coding DNA: TGTGCCAGCAGCTATGGACAGGGTTTTGGGACTGAAGCTTTCTTT. The gene calls are TRBV6-6 and TRBJ1-1; 8 bases agree with TRBD1. The CDR3 is 15 amino acids. V lost 6 bases to trimming and J lost 5 bases; unmatched junction nucleotides: 11. Germline V CDR1 and CDR2: MNHNY, SVGAGI (reference sequence).